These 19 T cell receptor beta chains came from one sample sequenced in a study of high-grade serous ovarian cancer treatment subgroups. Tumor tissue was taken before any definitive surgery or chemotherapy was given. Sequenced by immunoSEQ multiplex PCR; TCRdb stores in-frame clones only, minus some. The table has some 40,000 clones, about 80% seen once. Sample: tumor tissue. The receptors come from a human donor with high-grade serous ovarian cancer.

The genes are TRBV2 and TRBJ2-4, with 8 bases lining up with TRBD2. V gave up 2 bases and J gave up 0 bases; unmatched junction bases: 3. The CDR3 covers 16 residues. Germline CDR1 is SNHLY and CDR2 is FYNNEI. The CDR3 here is CASSETLAGAKNIQYF. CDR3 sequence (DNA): TGTGCCAGCAGTGAAACCCTAGCGGGAGCCAAAAACATTCAGTACTTC.

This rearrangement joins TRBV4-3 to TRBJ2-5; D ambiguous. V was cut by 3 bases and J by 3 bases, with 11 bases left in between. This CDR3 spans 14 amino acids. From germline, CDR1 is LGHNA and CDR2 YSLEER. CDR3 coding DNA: TGCGCCAGCAGCCATGATGTGGGTAAAGAGACCCAGTACTTC. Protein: CASSHDVGKETQYF.

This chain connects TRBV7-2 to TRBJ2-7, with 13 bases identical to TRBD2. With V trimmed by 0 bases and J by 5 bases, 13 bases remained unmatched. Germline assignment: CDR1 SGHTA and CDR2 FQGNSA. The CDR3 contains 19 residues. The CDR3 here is CASSLAGLAGLKFLDEQYF. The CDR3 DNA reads TGTGCCAGCAGCTTAGCGGGACTAGCGGGATTAAAGTTTTTAGACGAGCAGTACTTC. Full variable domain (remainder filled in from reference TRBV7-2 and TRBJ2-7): GAGVSQSPSNKVTEKGKDVELRCDPISGHTALYWYRQSLGQGLEFLIYFQGNSAPDKSGLPSDRFSAERTGGSVSTLTIQRTQQEDSAVYLCASSLAGLAGLKFLDEQYFGPGTRLTVT.

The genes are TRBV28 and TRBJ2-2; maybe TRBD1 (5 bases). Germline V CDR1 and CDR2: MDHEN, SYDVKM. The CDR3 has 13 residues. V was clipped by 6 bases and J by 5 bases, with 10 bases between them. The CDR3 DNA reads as TGTGCCAGCAGCCAGGGTGGGACCGGGGAGCTGTTTTTT. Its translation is CASSQGGTGELFF.

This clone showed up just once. The CDR3 coding sequence is TGTGCCAGCAGCTTAGCAGGGGTGGATCAGCCCCAGCATTTT. Protein product: CASSLAGVDQPQHF. The V gene is TRBV7-2, the J gene TRBJ1-5, with D tentatively TRBD1 (5 bases). V dropped 0 bases and J dropped 5 bases, with 8 bases sitting between them. Per germline, CDR1 SGHTA and CDR2 FQGNSA. The CDR3 loop spans 14 amino acids.

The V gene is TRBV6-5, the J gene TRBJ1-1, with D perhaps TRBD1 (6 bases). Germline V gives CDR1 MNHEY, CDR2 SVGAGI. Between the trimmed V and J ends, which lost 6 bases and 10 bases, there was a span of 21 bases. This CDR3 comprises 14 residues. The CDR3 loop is CASSLGGFTFSAFF. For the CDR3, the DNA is TGTGCCAGCAGCCTAGGGGGTTTCACATTTTCAGCTTTCTTT.

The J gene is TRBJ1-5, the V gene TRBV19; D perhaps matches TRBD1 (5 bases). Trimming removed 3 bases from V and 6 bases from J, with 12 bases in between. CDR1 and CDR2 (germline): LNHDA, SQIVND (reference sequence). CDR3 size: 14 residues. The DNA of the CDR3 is TGTGCCAGTAGTATCGGACAAGGAACTCAGCCCCAGCATTTT. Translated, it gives CASSIGQGTQPQHF.

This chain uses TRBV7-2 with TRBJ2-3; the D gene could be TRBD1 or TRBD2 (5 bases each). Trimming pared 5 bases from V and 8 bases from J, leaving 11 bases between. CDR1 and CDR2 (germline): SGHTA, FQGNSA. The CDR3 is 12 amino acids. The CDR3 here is CASSTPGTTQYF. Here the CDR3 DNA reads TGTGCCAGCAGCACTCCCGGGACTACGCAGTATTTT.

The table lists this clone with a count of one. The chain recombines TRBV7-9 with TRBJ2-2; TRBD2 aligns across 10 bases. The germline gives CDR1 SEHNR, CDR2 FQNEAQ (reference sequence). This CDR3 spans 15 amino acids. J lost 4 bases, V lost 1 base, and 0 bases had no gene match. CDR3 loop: CASSLGTSGTGELFF. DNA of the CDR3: TGTGCCAGCAGCTTAGGGACTAGCGGCACCGGGGAGCTGTTTTTT.

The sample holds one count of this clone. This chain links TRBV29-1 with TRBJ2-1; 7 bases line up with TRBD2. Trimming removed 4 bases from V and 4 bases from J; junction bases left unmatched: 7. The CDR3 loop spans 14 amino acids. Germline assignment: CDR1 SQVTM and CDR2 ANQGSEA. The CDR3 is CSVAGTTSYNEQFF. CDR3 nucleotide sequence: TGCAGCGTTGCCGGGACTACTTCATACAATGAGCAGTTCTTC.

The CDR3 loop reads CASSYGTGHQPQHF. The CDR3 nucleotides are TGTGCCAGCAGTTATGGGACAGGGCATCAGCCCCAGCATTTT. This chain joins TRBV28 and TRBJ1-5, with 9 bases fitting TRBD1. CDR3 length: 14 amino acids. V lost 4 bases and J lost 5; bases outside the gene matches: 3. CDR1 is MDHEN and CDR2 is SYDVKM in the germline V gene.

Here the CDR3 reads CSVRGSDTGELFF. The CDR3 coding sequence is TGCAGCGTCCGCGGGAGTGACACCGGGGAGCTGTTTTTT. The rearrangement links TRBV29-1 to TRBJ2-2; 7 bases map to TRBD2. Trimming took 6 bases from V and 3 from J; bases not matched to a gene: 4. CDR1 SQVTM and CDR2 ANQGSEA come from the germline V gene. The CDR3 runs 13 residues.

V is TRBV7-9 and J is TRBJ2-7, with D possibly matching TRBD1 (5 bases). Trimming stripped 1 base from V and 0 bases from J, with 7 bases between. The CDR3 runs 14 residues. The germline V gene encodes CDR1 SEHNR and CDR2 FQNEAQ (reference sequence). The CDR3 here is CASSLDRNSYEQYF. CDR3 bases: TGTGCCAGCAGCTTAGACAGGAACTCCTACGAGCAGTACTTC.

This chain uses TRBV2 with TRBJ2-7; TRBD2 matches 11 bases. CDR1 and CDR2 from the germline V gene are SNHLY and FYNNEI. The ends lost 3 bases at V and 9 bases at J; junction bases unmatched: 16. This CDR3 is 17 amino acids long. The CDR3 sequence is CASSDLGGLAGGVVQYF. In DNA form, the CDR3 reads TGTGCCAGCAGTGACTTAGGGGGGCTAGCGGGAGGAGTCGTGCAGTACTTC.

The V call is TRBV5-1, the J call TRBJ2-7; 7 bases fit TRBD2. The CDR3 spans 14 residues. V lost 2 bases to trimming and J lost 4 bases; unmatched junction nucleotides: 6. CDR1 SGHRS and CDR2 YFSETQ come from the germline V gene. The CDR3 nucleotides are TGCGCCAGCAGCTTAACAAGCGGGGATTACGAGCAGTACTTC. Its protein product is CASSLTSGDYEQYF. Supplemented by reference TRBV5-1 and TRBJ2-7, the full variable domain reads KAGVTQTPRYLIKTRGQQVTLSCSPISGHRSVSWYQQTPGQGLQFLFEYFSETQRNKGNFPGRFSGRQFSNSRSEMNVSTLELGDSALYLCASSLTSGDYEQYFGPGTRLTVT.

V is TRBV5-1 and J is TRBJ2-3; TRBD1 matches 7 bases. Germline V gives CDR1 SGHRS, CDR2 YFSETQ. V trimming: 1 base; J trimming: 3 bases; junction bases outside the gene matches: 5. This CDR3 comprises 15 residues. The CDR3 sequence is CASSLKWTGTDTQYF. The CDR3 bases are TGCGCCAGCAGCTTGAAGTGGACAGGAACAGATACGCAGTATTTT.

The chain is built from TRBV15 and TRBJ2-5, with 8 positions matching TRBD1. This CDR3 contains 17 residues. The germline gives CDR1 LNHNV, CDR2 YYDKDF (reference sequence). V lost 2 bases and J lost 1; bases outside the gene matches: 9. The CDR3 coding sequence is TGTGCCACCAGCAGATCTACGGGAACAGGGGGCCAAGAGACCCAGTACTTC. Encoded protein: CATSRSTGTGGQETQYF.

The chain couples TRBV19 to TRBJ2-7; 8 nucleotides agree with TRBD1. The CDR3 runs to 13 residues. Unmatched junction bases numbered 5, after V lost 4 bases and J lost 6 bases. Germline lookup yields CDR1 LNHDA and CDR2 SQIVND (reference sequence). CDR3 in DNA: TGTGCCAGTAGTACCTGGACAGGGCCCGAGCAGTACTTC. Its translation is CASSTWTGPEQYF.

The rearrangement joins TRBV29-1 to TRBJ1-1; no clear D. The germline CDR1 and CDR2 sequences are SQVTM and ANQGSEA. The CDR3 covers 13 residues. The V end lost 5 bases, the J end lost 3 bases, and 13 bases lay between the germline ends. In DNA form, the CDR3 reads TGCAGCGTTACTCGGCCTGGGCACACTGAAGCTTTCTTT. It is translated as CSVTRPGHTEAFF.